This T cell receptor (beta chain) was obtained from a study of Ad26.COV2.S vaccination and SARS-CoV-2 variants. Study-level information: Enrollment placed the donor in the COV1001 Ad26.COV2.S trial arm.

This CDR3 region has 14 residues. V was pared by 3 bases and J by 8 bases, with 4 bases of the junction left unmatched. CDR1 LGHDT and CDR2 YNNKEL come from the germline V gene (reference sequence). The treatment is: around 19 received Ad26.COV2.S at low or high dose, single or two shots; about 5 received placebo; per-sample allocation not given. The samples date from day 63 after the first vaccine or placebo injection. Sequencing used immunoSEQ multiplex PCR; TCRdb keeps in-frame clones, though not all of them. The sample yields about 350,000 clones, around 89% seen once. Sample: peripheral blood, taken in a trial of Ad26.COV2.S vaccine versus placebo. This rearrangement joins TRBV3-1 (or the pseudogene TRBV3-2) to TRBJ2-1, with TRBD1 matching over 10 bases. This sequence originates from a person aged 18 to 59 who received the Ad26.COV2.S COVID-19 vaccine or a placebo. The CDR3 sequence is CASSQGDRGHEQFF. The CDR3 DNA is TGTGCCAGCAGCCAGGGGGACAGGGGTCATGAGCAGTTCTTC.